This T cell receptor (beta chain) originates from a study of cytomegalovirus exposure and HLA in healthy donors. The PCR contained 60 Vbeta and 13 Jbeta primers. The method was immunoSEQ multiplex PCR; TCRdb's version includes in-frame clones alone and lacks a portion of them. The data contain about 150,000 clones, approximately 85% of them singletons. CDR3 length: 19 residues. The TCR was taken from a woman younger than 30 in good health and CMV-seronegative. Sequencing used PBMCs. This chain connects TRBV21-1 to TRBJ1-5; whether TRBD1, the table's D call, matches the DNA was not checked. TRBV21-1 is annotated as a pseudogene. The CDR3 region is CASVDGPGQRPYSNQPQHF. The CDR3 region has the DNA TGTGCCAGCGTAGATGGACCGGGACAGAGACCCTATAGCAATCAGCCCCAGCATTTT.